This TCR beta chain appears in the sequencing data of a study of blood T cell repertoires in COVID-19. Study background: Acute and convalescent COVID-19 samples came from the United States, Italy and Spain. PBMCs, B-cell-depleted T cells, or T cells provided the cDNA or gDNA that made up the material.

This CDR3 region has 17 residues. The V gene lost 1 base and the J gene lost 1 base, with 14 bases spanning the gap. CDR1 and CDR2 from the germline V gene are SGHTA and FQGNSA. Profiled with immunoSEQ multiplex PCR; TCRdb holds only in-frame clones, not every one. The sample lists fewer than 200,000 clones; over 85% were seen once. V usage is TRBV7-2 and J usage is TRBJ2-4, with D unclear. Sample: peripheral blood. This TCR derives from a woman aged 45-60 years with acute or convalescent COVID-19. This chain's CDR3 is CASSLGLSGWAKNIQYF. The CDR3 DNA reads as TGTGCCAGCAGCTTAGGGCTGTCAGGTTGGGCCAAAAACATTCAGTACTTC.